Presented here are 15 T cell receptor beta chains from one specimen sequenced in a study of blood T cells in healthy people across ages. A sample-barcoded 5' primer and a J-beta primer mix were used in a second PCR of about 7 to 11 cycles. TCRdb re-called the 5' RACE reads through MiXCR, storing one row per CDR3 protein. The sample lists roughly 1,300,000 distinct CDR3 sequences; approximately 63% were seen once. The sample was blood. These receptors originate from a young man in good health.

The rearrangement links TRBV6-5 to TRBJ2-3; 7 bases line up with TRBD2. From germline, CDR1 is MNHEY and CDR2 SVGAGI. The V segment lost 4 bases and the J segment 4 bases; nucleotides outside the gene matches: 11. CDR3 length equals 16 residues. The chain's CDR3 is CASSSLGGMLADTQYF. CDR3 in DNA: TGTGCCAGCAGTTCTCTGGGGGGGATGTTGGCAGATACGCAGTATTTT.

Worth noting for this clonotype: The junction differs from germline at one of its ends, possibly a read error. V usage is TRBV20-1 and J usage is TRBJ2-3; 9 bases are a match to TRBD1. The CDR3 extends over 15 amino acids. Per germline, CDR1 DFQATT and CDR2 SNEGSKA (reference sequence). The CDR3 loop is CSARTGTGNTYTQYF. The CDR3 nucleotides are TGCAGTGCTAGGACCGGGACAGGGAACACATATACGCAGTATTTT.

V gene TRBV29-1 combines with J gene TRBJ2-3; D is uncertain. Germline CDR1 reads SQVTM; CDR2 reads ANQGSEA. V shed 5 bases and J shed 8 bases, with 23 bases lying between them. This CDR3 has 15 residues. The CDR3 DNA is TGCAGCGTTCTGGCAGATACGCAGTATTTCGGTACGCAGTATTTT. Translation: CSVLADTQYFGTQYF.

The chain couples TRBV20-1 to TRBJ2-7, with 9 positions matching TRBD1. Germline V lookup: CDR1 DFQATT, CDR2 SNEGSKA (reference sequence). This CDR3 is 14 amino acids long. The trim removed 0 bases at V and 3 bases at J, leaving 3 bases unmatched. CDR3 bases: TGCAGTGCTAGAGACACGGGACAGGGCTACGAGCAGTACTTC. Translated: CSARDTGQGYEQYF.

The rearrangement uses TRBV29-1 and TRBJ1-1; D call uncertain. The CDR3 totals 10 residues. V was cut by 4 bases and J by 3 bases, with 3 bases left in between. Germline V lookup: CDR1 SQVTM, CDR2 ANQGSEA. CDR3 sequence reads: CSVVDTEAFF. DNA of the CDR3: TGCAGCGTTGTCGACACTGAAGCTTTCTTT. Variable domain in full (rest from reference TRBV29-1 and TRBJ1-1): SAVISQKPSRDICQRGTSLTIQCQVDSQVTMMFWYRQQPGQSLTLIATANQGSEATYESGFVIDKFPISRPNLTFSTLTVSNMSPEDSSIYLCSVVDTEAFFGQGTRLTVV.

CDR3: CATVGETNTEAFF. As DNA, the CDR3 is TGTGCCACGGTGGGGGAAACCAACACTGAAGCTTTCTTT. This chain links TRBV27 with TRBJ1-1; TRBD1 might be the D (5 bases). CDR1 and CDR2 from the germline V gene are MNHEY and SMNVEV (reference sequence). The CDR3 spans 13 residues. Trimming removed 10 bases at V and 2 bases at J, with 14 bases between.

This clonotype has only a few counts. The chain uses TRBV5-1 and TRBJ1-2; 7 nucleotides agree with TRBD1. The trim removed 2 bases at V and 5 bases at J, leaving 6 bases unmatched. The CDR3 has 14 amino acids. CDR1 and CDR2 from the germline V gene are SGHRS and YFSETQ. This CDR3 reads CASSFRDSDYGYTF. Here the CDR3 DNA reads TGCGCCAGCAGCTTTCGGGACAGCGATTATGGCTACACCTTC.

The chain couples TRBV28 to TRBJ2-3; D possibly corresponds to TRBD2 (7 bases). Germline V gives CDR1 MDHEN, CDR2 SYDVKM. The CDR3 spans 16 residues. Between the trimmed V and J ends, which lost 3 bases and 5 bases, there was a span of 18 bases. CDR3 protein: CASSLGGAVKEDTQYF. The CDR3 DNA reads TGTGCCAGCAGTTTGGGGGGGGCGGTCAAGGAAGATACGCAGTATTTT.

Only a few counts were recorded for this clonotype. The chain joins TRBV20-1 to TRBJ1-6, with 8 positions matching TRBD1. Unmatched junction bases numbered 7, after V lost 6 bases and J lost 6 bases. The CDR3 runs 14 residues. Per germline, CDR1 DFQATT and CDR2 SNEGSKA (reference sequence). CDR3 DNA: TGCAGTGCCCACCAACAGGGGGGTAATTCACCCCTCCACTTT. Its protein is CSAHQQGGNSPLHF.

This clonotype showed up just a few times. The chain employs TRBV10-3 and TRBJ2-3; no clear D gene. Trimming took 10 bases from V and 2 from J, leaving 7 bases between them. The CDR3 loop spans 11 amino acids. Germline V CDR1 and CDR2: ENHRY, SYGVKD. This chain's CDR3 is CATLTTDTQYF. Written as DNA, the CDR3 is TGTGCCACCCTAACCACAGATACGCAGTATTTT.

Only a few counts were recorded for this clonotype. This chain uses TRBV2 with TRBJ1-6; D gene unclear. The CDR3 is 15 residues long. Germline-derived CDR1 and CDR2 are SNHLY and FYNNEI. V lost 4 bases and J lost 0, with 7 bases in between. The CDR3 region has the DNA TGTGCCAGCAGTGGACGGGGCTCCTATAATTCACCCCTCCACTTT. It translates to CASSGRGSYNSPLHF.

The rearrangement links TRBV20-1 to TRBJ2-7, with TRBD2 matching 13 bases. The J call is in doubt because the DNA end fits TRBJ2-5 better. The CDR3 totals 14 residues. Germline values: CDR1 DFQATT, CDR2 SNEGSKA (reference sequence). Written as DNA, the CDR3 is TGCAGTGCTACAGGACTAGCGGGGGATGAGACCCAGTACTTC. It specifies CSATGLAGDETQYF.

This chain links TRBV5-1 with TRBJ2-1, with D perhaps TRBD1 or TRBD2 (5 bases each). In germline, CDR1 is SGHRS, CDR2 YFSETQ. V was clipped by 6 bases and J by 8 bases, with 18 bases between them. The CDR3 covers 14 residues. The DNA for the CDR3 is TGCGCCAGCATGCGGGCAGGGCCCGTGGATGAGCAGTTCTTC. Its translation: CASMRAGPVDEQFF.

This chain connects TRBV12-3 or TRBV12-4 to TRBJ2-7, with D possibly matching TRBD1 (7 bases). The CDR3 is 15 amino acids. The V and J ends lost 5 bases and 1 base respectively, with 15 bases between them. CDR3 protein: CASSPEEGASYEQYF. CDR3 nucleotides: TGTGCCAGCAGTCCCGAGGAGGGGGCTTCCTACGAGCAGTACTTC.

In this sample, this clonotype turned up a few times. The chain is built from TRBV4-3 and TRBJ2-4; D is uncertain. Germline assignment: CDR1 LGHNA and CDR2 YSLEER. The V end lost 4 bases, the J end lost 1 base, and 11 bases lay between the germline ends. The CDR3 length is 15 residues. This chain's CDR3 is CASSLGDLAKNIQYF. CDR3 DNA sequence: TGCGCCAGCAGCCTCGGTGATCTGGCCAAAAACATTCAGTACTTC.